This T cell receptor beta chain was profiled in a study of T cell clones after liver transplantation. Study-level background: Pre-transplant mixed lymphocyte reactions yielded third-party-reactive TCRbeta sequences as comparators for graft-donor-reactive sequences. Study outcomes and limitations: In two subjects, few donor cells limited the measurable donor-reactive repertoire. Compared with third party-reactive sequences, donor-reactive ones declined more, independent of withdrawal success.

V dropped 5 bases and J dropped 4; count of bases not matched to a gene: 4. The CDR3 spans 15 residues. CDR1 and CDR2 (germline): SGHTA, FQGTGA. A remark on this clone: As yet, its antigen is unknown.

Repertoires were generated with immunoSEQ multiplex PCR, while TCRdb's copy carries only in-frame clones and drops some. This table holds 15,000 to 20,000 clones, approximately 80% found once. Sample: CD8+ T cells from blood, taken 48 months after liver transplant. The genes are TRBV7-3 and TRBJ2-1; 11 bases align to TRBD2. This receptor was taken from a human patient who received a liver transplant. Part of the T cells may come from the graft donor. CDR3 DNA: TGTGCCAGCAGCCAACTAGCGGGAGCTTACAATGAGCAGTTCTTC. Its translation is CASSQLAGAYNEQFF.